This note documents a single T cell receptor (beta chain) sequence. Its specificity is unknown. Germline loops: CDR1 SEHNR, CDR2 FQNEAQ (reference sequence). Trimming took off 4 bases at V and 0 bases at J, with 13 bases between the two ends. The CDR3 covers 16 residues. This sample stems from a study of T cell responses to AZD1222 COVID-19 vaccine. The repertoire was sequenced with immunoSEQ multiplex PCR; TCRdb's copy has only in-frame clones and lacks some. The table has more than 100,000 clones, around nine tenths seen once. Notes on the study in general: CD4 TCRs linked to vaccination spanned spike, dominating at 160-218 and 743-854. Repertoire sampling occurred only after the peak T cell response.

This sequence joins TRBV7-9 and TRBJ2-1; no firm D call. Sequencing used peripheral blood, obtained on day 0 of AZD1222 vaccination. This TCR was sampled from an adult in good health. This CDR3 reads CASSSVARSSYNEQFF. The CDR3 DNA sequence: TGTGCCAGCAGCTCGGTAGCCCGCAGCTCCTACAATGAGCAGTTCTTC.